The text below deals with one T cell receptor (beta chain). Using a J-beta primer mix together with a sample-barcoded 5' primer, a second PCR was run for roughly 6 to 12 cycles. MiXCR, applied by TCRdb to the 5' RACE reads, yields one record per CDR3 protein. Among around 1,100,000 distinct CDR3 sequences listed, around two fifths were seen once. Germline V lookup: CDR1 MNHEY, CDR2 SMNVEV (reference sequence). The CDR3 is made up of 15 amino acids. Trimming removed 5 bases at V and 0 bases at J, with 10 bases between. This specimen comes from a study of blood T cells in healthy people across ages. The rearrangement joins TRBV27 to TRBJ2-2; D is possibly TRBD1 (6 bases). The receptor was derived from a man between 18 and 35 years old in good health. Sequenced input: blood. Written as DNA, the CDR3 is TGTGCCAGCAGTACCCGACAGGCGAACACCGGGGAGCTGTTTTTT. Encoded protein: CASSTRQANTGELFF.